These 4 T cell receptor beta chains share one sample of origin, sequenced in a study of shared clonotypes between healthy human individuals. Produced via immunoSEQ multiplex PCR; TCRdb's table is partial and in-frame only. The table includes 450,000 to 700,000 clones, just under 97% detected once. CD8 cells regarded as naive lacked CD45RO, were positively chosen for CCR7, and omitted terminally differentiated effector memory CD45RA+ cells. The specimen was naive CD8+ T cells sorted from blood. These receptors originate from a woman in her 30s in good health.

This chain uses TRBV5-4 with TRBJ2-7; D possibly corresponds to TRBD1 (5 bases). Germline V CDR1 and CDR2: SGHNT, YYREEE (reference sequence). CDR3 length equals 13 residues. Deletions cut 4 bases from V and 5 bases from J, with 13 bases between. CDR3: CASSNWGWDEQYF. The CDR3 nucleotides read TGTGCCAGCAGCAATTGGGGCTGGGACGAGCAGTACTTC.

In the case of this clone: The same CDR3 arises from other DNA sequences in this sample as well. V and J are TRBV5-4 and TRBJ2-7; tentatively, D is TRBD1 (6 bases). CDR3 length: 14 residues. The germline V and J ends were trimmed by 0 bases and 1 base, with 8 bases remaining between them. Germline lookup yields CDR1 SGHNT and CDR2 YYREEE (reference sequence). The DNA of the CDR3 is TGTGCCAGCAGCTTGGACAGGGCTTCCTACGAGCAGTACTTC. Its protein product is CASSLDRASYEQYF.

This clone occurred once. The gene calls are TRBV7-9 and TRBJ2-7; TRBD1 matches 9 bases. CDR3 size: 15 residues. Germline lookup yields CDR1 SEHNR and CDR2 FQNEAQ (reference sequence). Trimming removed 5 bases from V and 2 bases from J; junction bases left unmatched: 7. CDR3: CASSNPGQGAYEQYF. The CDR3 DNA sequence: TGTGCCAGCAGCAACCCGGGACAGGGAGCCTACGAGCAGTACTTC.

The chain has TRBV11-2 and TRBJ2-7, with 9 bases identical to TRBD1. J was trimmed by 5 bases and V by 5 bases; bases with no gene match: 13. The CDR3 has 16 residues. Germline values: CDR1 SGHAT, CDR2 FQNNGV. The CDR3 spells CASSAPGQGGVDEQYF. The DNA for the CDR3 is TGTGCCAGCAGCGCTCCGGGACAGGGAGGCGTTGACGAGCAGTACTTC.